The 19 T cell receptor beta chains below were found in one sample sequenced in a study of T-cell memory formation after mild COVID-19. One entry per CDR3 protein, called by TCRdb with MiXCR from the 5' RACE reads. The sample holds about 260,000 distinct CDR3 sequences, 15% to 20% seen once. The material sequenced was PBMCs or a T cell subset sorted from them (not recorded which). These TCRs come from a man between 18 and 35 years old who had mild COVID-19 (a few samples of this study predate the infection). Cell type and time point are not known.

The V call is TRBV18, the J call TRBJ1-1; 10 bases match TRBD1. CDR1 KGHSH and CDR2 LQKENI come from the germline V gene. V shed 4 bases, J shed 5 bases, and the junction held 7 bases outside the gene matches. This CDR3 has 15 residues. The CDR3 spells CASSRSGTGETEAFF. CDR3 sequence (DNA): TGTGCCAGCTCACGCTCCGGGACAGGGGAGACTGAAGCTTTCTTT. The variable domain in full, with the rest retrieved from reference TRBV18 and TRBJ1-1, is NAGVMQNPRHLVRRRGQEARLRCSPMKGHSHVYWYRQLPEEGLKFMVYLQKENIIDESGMPKERFSAEFPKEGPSILRIQQVVRGDSAAYFCASSRSGTGETEAFFGQGTRLTVV.

The chain is built from TRBV18 and TRBJ2-6; no reliable D call. Germline V gene sequence: CDR1 KGHSH, CDR2 LQKENI. CDR3 size: 17 residues. V was shortened by 0 bases and J by 1 base, with 10 bases between the two germline ends. In DNA, the CDR3 is TGTGCCAGCTCACCACCCCAAGAACTATCTGGGGCCAACGTCCTGACTTTC. Translating it yields CASSPPQELSGANVLTF.

V and J are TRBV20-1 and TRBJ1-5, with D unclear. Between the trimmed V and J ends, which lost 5 bases and 2 bases, there was a span of 13 bases. The CDR3 extends over 14 amino acids. The V gene's germline CDR1 is DFQATT and CDR2 SNEGSKA (reference sequence). The CDR3 loop is CSAPPEIGNQPQHF. The CDR3 coding sequence is TGCAGTGCTCCGCCAGAGATCGGCAATCAGCCCCAGCATTTT.

This clonotype has a count of ten or more. CDR3 residues: CASSPGQAVGEQYF. Written as DNA, the CDR3 is TGCGCCAGCAGCCCCGGACAGGCTGTCGGCGAGCAGTACTTC. The V and J genes are TRBV4-1 and TRBJ2-7, with 7 bases fitting TRBD1. The CDR3 length is 14 residues. Germline V lookup: CDR1 MGHRA, CDR2 YSYEKL. With V trimmed by 4 bases and J by 6 bases, 9 bases remained unmatched.

This clonotype showed up just a few times. This chain uses TRBV30 with TRBJ2-3, with 10 bases aligning to TRBD2. J was trimmed by 0 bases and V by 4 bases; bases with no gene match: 7. The CDR3 covers 16 residues. The V gene's germline CDR1 is GTSNPN and CDR2 SVGIG (reference sequence). The CDR3 sequence is CAWNVAGGSSTDTQYF. The CDR3 DNA is TGTGCCTGGAATGTAGCGGGGGGATCTAGCACAGATACGCAGTATTTT. Full variable domain (missing parts from reference TRBV30 and TRBJ2-3): SQTIHQWPATLVQPVGSPLSLECTVEGTSNPNLYWYRQAAGRGLQLLFYSVGIGQISSEVPQNLSASRPQDRQFILSSKKLLLSDSGFYLCAWNVAGGSSTDTQYFGPGTRLTVL.

This clonotype was counted between two and nine times. The gene calls are TRBV4-2 and TRBJ2-1, with TRBD2 matching 9 bases. CDR1 and CDR2 (germline): LGHNA, YNFKEQ. V lost 1 base, J lost 0 bases, and 7 bases stayed unmatched. The CDR3 length is 18 residues. CDR3 residues: CASSQVDSGGSSYNEQFF. As DNA, the CDR3 is TGTGCCAGCAGCCAAGTGGATAGCGGGGGCAGCTCCTACAATGAGCAGTTCTTC.

The chain couples TRBV7-8 to TRBJ2-2; D is unclear. CDR3 size: 15 residues. V gave up 5 bases and J gave up 2 bases, with 12 bases separating them. Germline V CDR1 and CDR2: SGHVS, FQNEAQ. CDR3 in DNA: TGTGCCAGCAGCGCCCGCCCAGCCAACACCGGGGAGCTGTTTTTT. It specifies CASSARPANTGELFF.

This clonotype was seen more than once but under ten times. The rearrangement uses TRBV11-2 and TRBJ2-1, with D tentatively TRBD2 (5 bases). The CDR3 spans 17 residues. The V end lost 2 bases, the J end lost 0 bases, and 14 bases lay between the germline ends. Germline V gene sequence: CDR1 SGHAT, CDR2 FQNNGV. Here the CDR3 reads CASSLNSGPPSYNEQFF. CDR3 coding DNA: TGTGCCAGCAGCTTAAACAGCGGACCACCCTCCTACAATGAGCAGTTCTTC.

In this sample, this clonotype turned up many times. The chain couples TRBV15 to TRBJ2-1; D possibly matches TRBD1 or TRBD2 (5 bases each). This CDR3 is 15 amino acids long. Germline lookup yields CDR1 LNHNV and CDR2 YYDKDF (reference sequence). V shed 5 bases and J shed 5 bases, with 16 bases lying between them. This CDR3 reads CATSGVGTGDNEQFF. CDR3 nucleotide sequence: TGTGCCACCAGCGGGGTGGGGACGGGCGACAATGAGCAGTTCTTC. Looking up the rest from reference TRBV15 and TRBJ2-1 gives the full variable domain: DAMVIQNPRYQVTQFGKPVTLSCSQTLNHNVMYWYQQKSSQAPKLLFHYYDKDFNNEADTPDNFQSRRPNTSFCFLDIRSPGLGDTAMYLCATSGVGTGDNEQFFGPGTRLTVL.

Only a few counts were recorded for this clonotype. The J gene is TRBJ2-1, the V gene TRBV12-3 or TRBV12-4; D call uncertain. The V gene lost 7 bases and the J gene lost 9 bases, with 16 bases spanning the gap. This CDR3 comprises 13 residues. This CDR3 is CASTLNWGGEQFF. CDR3 sequence (DNA): TGTGCCAGCACCTTAAATTGGGGTGGTGAGCAGTTCTTC.

This clonotype was counted ten times or more. CDR3 sequence (DNA): TGCAGTGCTAGGGGGGGCGAAGAGACCCAGTACTTC. As protein: CSARGGEETQYF. This chain links TRBV20-1 with TRBJ2-5; D is tentatively TRBD1 or TRBD2 (6 bases each). Trimming shortened V by 3 bases and J by 3 bases, and 8 bases separated the two germline ends. CDR3 length: 12 amino acids. CDR1 is DFQATT and CDR2 is SNEGSKA in the germline V gene (reference sequence).

In this sample, this clonotype turned up many times. This chain links TRBV25-1 with TRBJ1-6; D is uncertain. V was pared by 1 base and J by 10 bases, with 8 bases between. The CDR3 sequence is 13 residues long. Germline V gives CDR1 MGHDK, CDR2 SYGVNS. CDR3: CASSESGGSPLHF. CDR3 nucleotides: TGTGCCAGCAGTGAATCGGGCGGGTCACCCCTCCACTTT. The whole variable domain, remainder taken from reference TRBV25-1 and TRBJ1-6, is EADIYQTPRYLVIGTGKKITLECSQTMGHDKMYWYQQDPGMELHLIHYSYGVNSTEKGDLSSESTVSRIRTEHFPLTLESARPSHTSQYLCASSESGGSPLHFGNGTRLTVT.

The genes are TRBV6-2 or TRBV6-3 and TRBJ2-7; D is perhaps TRBD2 (7 bases). Germline lookup yields CDR1 MNHEY and CDR2 SVGEGT. This CDR3 comprises 14 residues. The V end lost 7 bases, the J end lost 4 bases, and 17 bases lay between the germline ends. The chain's CDR3 is CASTGRGIAYEQYV. The CDR3 coding sequence is TGTGCCAGCACTGGGAGGGGGATAGCATACGAGCAGTACGTC.

This chain connects TRBV2 to TRBJ1-2; D is perhaps TRBD1 (6 bases). The germline V and J ends were trimmed by 5 bases and 4 bases, with 14 bases remaining between them. The CDR3 loop spans 14 amino acids. CDR1 and CDR2 from the germline V gene are SNHLY and FYNNEI. CDR3 in DNA: TGTGCCAGCAGTCCCCTTGGGACAAGCTATGGCTACACCTTC. It codes for CASSPLGTSYGYTF.

This clonotype was seen a few times. This sequence joins TRBV14 and TRBJ2-5; D ambiguous. Trimming stripped 3 bases from V and 0 bases from J, with 20 bases between. Germline V gives CDR1 SGHDN, CDR2 FVKESK. The CDR3 covers 18 residues. The CDR3 reads CASSQGVGARHNQETQYF. The CDR3 nucleotides are TGTGCCAGCAGCCAGGGCGTCGGAGCGCGACATAACCAAGAGACCCAGTACTTC.

This clonotype was found a few times. This chain links TRBV20-1 with TRBJ2-7; D is ambiguous. The V and J ends lost 6 bases and 4 bases respectively, with 10 bases between them. CDR1 and CDR2 from the germline V gene are DFQATT and SNEGSKA (reference sequence). This CDR3 is 11 amino acids long. DNA of the CDR3: TGCAGTGCCCGAAAGAGGTACGAGCAGTACTTC. Its translation is CSARKRYEQYF.

This clonotype was seen a handful of times. V usage is TRBV12-3 or TRBV12-4 and J usage is TRBJ2-7, with D perhaps TRBD1 or TRBD2 (5 bases each). The germline V and J ends were trimmed by 6 bases and 0 bases, with 9 bases remaining between them. The CDR3 spans 13 residues. The CDR3 region has the DNA TGTGCCAGCAGGGGGGACCTCTCCTACGAGCAGTACTTC. This codes for CASRGDLSYEQYF.

This clonotype appeared a few times. The rearrangement links TRBV7-6 to TRBJ1-2; D not resolved. V was shortened by 0 bases and J by 6 bases, with 14 bases between the two germline ends. Germline V gene data show CDR1 as SGHVS and CDR2 as FNYEAQ. The CDR3 length is 15 residues. CDR3 DNA sequence: TGTGCCAGCAGCTTAGCGGATCGCGACGTGGATGGCTACACCTTC. Its protein is CASSLADRDVDGYTF.

This clonotype was detected ten times or more. This chain uses TRBV6-5 with TRBJ2-3; unclear D gene. Between the trimmed V and J ends, which lost 6 bases and 3 bases, there was a span of 7 bases. Germline V lookup: CDR1 MNHEY, CDR2 SVGAGI. The CDR3 extends over 12 amino acids. The DNA for the CDR3 is TGTGCCAGCAGCTCCCTGACAGATACGCAGTATTTT. Translated, it gives CASSSLTDTQYF.